This passage covers 21 T cell receptor beta chains from one sample sequenced in a study. TCRdb re-analysed the 5' RACE reads in MiXCR, keeping a single row per CDR3 protein. The table includes approximately 10,000 distinct CDR3 sequences, 30% to 40% detected once. Treg sorting used a CD4+CD25+CD127-/low gate. The sequencing input was Tregs sorted from blood. The receptor source for this set is a female donor with breast cancer.

This clonotype is deemed medium-sized. The V call is TRBV7-3, the J call TRBJ2-2; TRBD2 matches at 7 bases. The germline V gene encodes CDR1 SGHTA and CDR2 FQGTGA. Trimming took 0 bases from V and 5 from J; bases not matched to a gene: 12. CDR3 length equals 18 residues. In nucleotides, the CDR3 is TGTGCCAGCAGCTTAACGTCGGTAGCGGGTGGACGTACCGGGGAGCTGTTTTTT. Protein sequence: CASSLTSVAGGRTGELFF.

The CDR3 bases are TGTGCCAGCAGCTTAAGGGGTGGAGGGAACAACGAGCAGTACGTC. It encodes CASSLRGGGNNEQYV. The rearrangement joins TRBV7-2 to TRBJ2-7; TRBD2 is a possible D gene (6 bases). V lost 2 bases and J lost 5, with 16 bases in between. Germline CDR1 reads SGHTA; CDR2 reads FQGNSA. CDR3 length: 15 residues.

This rearrangement joins TRBV4-3 to TRBJ2-7, with D uncertain. CDR3 length: 14 residues. Germline lookup yields CDR1 LGHNA and CDR2 YSLEER. V lost 0 bases, J lost 7 bases, and 13 bases lay in between. The chain's CDR3 is CASSQEVDRREQYF. The CDR3 bases are TGCGCCAGCAGCCAAGAAGTGGACCGCCGAGAGCAGTACTTC.

This chain joins TRBV7-9 and TRBJ2-5; D not resolved. Germline-derived CDR1 and CDR2 are SEHNR and FQNEAQ (reference sequence). This CDR3 comprises 14 residues. The V gene lost 1 base and the J gene lost 2 bases, with 8 bases spanning the gap. As DNA, the CDR3 is TGTGCCAGCAGCTTAGATCACCTACAAGAGACCCAGTACTTC. Amino acid sequence: CASSLDHLQETQYF. The variable domain in full, with the rest retrieved from reference TRBV7-9 and TRBJ2-5, is DTGVSQNPRHKITKRGQNVTFRCDPISEHNRLYWYRQTLGQGPEFLTYFQNEAQLEKSRLLSDRFSAERPKGSFSTLEIQRTEQGDSAMYLCASSLDHLQETQYFGPGTRLLVL.

This clonotype was observed a few times. The V call is TRBV9, the J call TRBJ2-5; weak D call: TRBD1 (5 bases). The germline V and J ends were trimmed by 4 bases and 0 bases, with 19 bases remaining between them. The CDR3 has 17 residues. Per germline, CDR1 SGDLS and CDR2 YYNGEE. The CDR3 spells CASSPTSPDSYQETQYF. For the CDR3, the DNA is TGTGCCAGCAGCCCCACCTCCCCAGACAGCTACCAAGAGACCCAGTACTTC.

By frequency in the sample, this clonotype is medium-sized. The rearrangement links TRBV20-1 to TRBJ1-1; TRBD1 agrees at 8 bases. CDR3 length equals 15 residues. Germline CDR1 is DFQATT and CDR2 is SNEGSKA (reference sequence). DNA of the CDR3: TGCAGCGTCGTGGGGCAGGGGGCGGGGGACACTGAAGCTTTCTTT. Residues: CSVVGQGAGDTEAFF.

Remarks on this clonotype: A much larger clonotype is one base distant, so this may be a read error. The rearrangement joins TRBV6-5 to TRBJ1-1, with TRBD1 identical over 7 bases. The CDR3 spans 15 residues. V lost 5 bases, J lost 4 bases, and 10 bases stayed unmatched. Germline loops: CDR1 MNHEY, CDR2 SVGAGI. CDR3 protein: CASSATGSMITEAFF. Here the CDR3 DNA reads TGTGCCAGCAGTGCGACAGGGTCAATGATCACTGAAGCTTTCTTT.

The sample holds one count of this clonotype. This chain uses TRBV5-1 with TRBJ2-3, with TRBD2 matching 8 bases. CDR3 length: 14 amino acids. With 5 bases clipped from V and 0 bases from J, the junction kept 2 bases outside the gene matches. Per the germline V gene, CDR1 is SGHRS and CDR2 is YFSETQ. CDR3 protein: CASRTSGSTDTQYF. The CDR3 nucleotides read TGCGCCAGCAGAACTAGCGGAAGCACAGATACGCAGTATTTT.

V gene TRBV4-2 combines with J gene TRBJ2-3; D may be TRBD1 (5 bases). Germline CDR1 is LGHNA and CDR2 is YNFKEQ. This CDR3 has 15 residues. Trimming stripped 1 base from V and 0 bases from J, with 8 bases between. The DNA for the CDR3 is TGTGCCAGCAGCCAAGGACAGCAAAGCACAGATACGCAGTATTTT. Amino acids: CASSQGQQSTDTQYF.

A few counts support this clonotype. Here the CDR3 reads CSASRGQETQYF. As DNA, the CDR3 is TGCAGTGCTTCCAGGGGGCAGGAGACCCAGTACTTC. The chain links TRBV20-1 to TRBJ2-5, with 8 bases lining up with TRBD1. The CDR3 is made up of 12 amino acids. CDR1 DFQATT and CDR2 SNEGSKA come from the germline V gene (reference sequence). J gave up 5 bases and V 5 bases, and 4 bases lay outside the gene matches.

This clonotype was seen once. It is likely a read error, because the conserved phenylalanine at the end of the CDR3 is missing. The V call is TRBV5-1, the J call TRBJ2-3, with TRBD2 matching over 9 bases. The CDR3 loop spans 17 amino acids. V shed 4 bases and J 1 base; nucleotides not matched to a gene: 10. Germline lookup yields CDR1 SGHRS and CDR2 YFSETQ. CDR3 residues: CASSLELAGAGTDTQYL. The CDR3 region has the DNA TGCGCCAGCAGCCTAGAGTTAGCGGGAGCGGGCACAGATACGCAGTATCTT.

This clonotype rates as medium-sized. The V call is TRBV5-1, the J call TRBJ2-7; D is unclear. The V gene's germline CDR1 is SGHRS and CDR2 YFSETQ. The CDR3 covers 18 residues. Deletions cut 3 bases from V and 0 bases from J, with 22 bases between. The chain's CDR3 is CASSSWPLMGSSSYEQYF. The CDR3 DNA sequence: TGCGCCAGCAGCTCTTGGCCGTTGATGGGCTCGAGCTCCTACGAGCAGTACTTC. Variable domain in full (rest from reference TRBV5-1 and TRBJ2-7): KAGVTQTPRYLIKTRGQQVTLSCSPISGHRSVSWYQQTPGQGLQFLFEYFSETQRNKGNFPGRFSGRQFSNSRSEMNVSTLELGDSALYLCASSSWPLMGSSSYEQYFGPGTRLTVT.

V usage is TRBV4-3 and J usage is TRBJ2-1, with 8 positions matching TRBD2. V was clipped by 4 bases and J by 4 bases; unmatched bases: 12. CDR1 is LGHNA and CDR2 is YSLEER in the germline V gene. This CDR3 contains 17 residues. The CDR3 is CASSLVGLREGYNEQFF. The CDR3 DNA follows: TGCGCCAGCAGCCTGGTCGGTCTTCGGGAGGGATACAATGAGCAGTTCTTC.

The count of this clonotype is one. V gene TRBV20-1 combines with J gene TRBJ1-3; D remains ambiguous. CDR3 size: 12 residues. V shed 7 bases and J shed 7 bases, with 14 bases lying between them. In germline, CDR1 is DFQATT, CDR2 SNEGSKA (reference sequence). The CDR3 reads CSGTEAGNTIYF. CDR3 coding DNA: TGCAGTGGAACTGAAGCGGGGAACACCATATATTTT.

This clonotype was seen a handful of times. The chain is built from TRBV20-1 and TRBJ2-3, with 8 bases fitting TRBD2. V lost 0 bases, J lost 4 bases, and 9 bases stayed unmatched. Germline V lookup: CDR1 DFQATT, CDR2 SNEGSKA (reference sequence). The CDR3 totals 16 residues. CDR3 DNA sequence: TGCAGTGCTAGAGATCGAAGCGGGACTAGTTCAGATACGCAGTATTTT. It codes for CSARDRSGTSSDTQYF.

The chain joins TRBV7-2 to TRBJ2-1; D is undetermined. Germline loops: CDR1 SGHTA, CDR2 FQGNSA. The CDR3 spans 13 residues. V shed 3 bases and J shed 3 bases, with 6 bases lying between them. Here the CDR3 reads CASSFVYYNEQFF. The CDR3 DNA is TGTGCCAGCAGCTTTGTCTACTACAATGAGCAGTTCTTC. Full variable domain (outside the CDR3, taken from reference TRBV7-2 and TRBJ2-1): GAGVSQSPSNKVTEKGKDVELRCDPISGHTALYWYRQSLGQGLEFLIYFQGNSAPDKSGLPSDRFSAERTGGSVSTLTIQRTQQEDSAVYLCASSFVYYNEQFFGPGTRLTVL.

This clonotype was counted a few times. The chain carries TRBV5-1 and TRBJ2-1; 10 bases are shared with TRBD1. With 3 bases clipped from V and 12 bases from J, the junction kept 12 bases outside the gene matches. Per the germline V gene, CDR1 is SGHRS and CDR2 is YFSETQ. The length of the CDR3 is 15 residues. For the CDR3, the DNA is TGCGCCAGCAGCTCCCGGGGGGGACAGGGGTCACTGCAGTTCTTC. Its translation is CASSSRGGQGSLQFF.

Concerning this clonotype itself: One end of the junction is discordant with germline, which a read error may explain. V is TRBV5-1 and J is TRBJ2-7; no firm D call. There are 14 residues in the CDR3. CDR1 is SGHRS and CDR2 is YFSETQ in the germline V gene. The CDR3 coding sequence is TGCGCCAGCAGCTTGGAGGGCGGTACACAGCGCAGTGTATTC. It codes for CASSLEGGTQRSVF.

V gene TRBV25-1 combines with J gene TRBJ2-7, with 9 bases fitting TRBD1. The CDR3 covers 14 residues. Losses at the gene ends were 6 bases for V and 4 bases for J; bases not matched to a gene: 7. Germline loops: CDR1 MGHDK, CDR2 SYGVNS. CDR3 DNA sequence: TGTGCCAGCAGGGGTGGGACAGGGAAGTACGAGCAGTACTTC. As protein: CASRGGTGKYEQYF.

The rearrangement joins TRBV6-2 or TRBV6-3 to TRBJ2-1; D not resolved. With 5 bases removed from V and 7 bases from J, the gap between germline ends came to 12 bases. CDR1 and CDR2 from the germline V gene are MNHEY and SVGEGT. The CDR3 spans 13 residues. CDR3 coding DNA: TGTGCCAGCAGTCAAACTCTATTGAATGAGCAGTTCTTC. Translated: CASSQTLLNEQFF.

The chain joins TRBV4-1 to TRBJ2-7; D is perhaps TRBD2 (5 bases). The V end was cut by 2 bases, the J end by 2 bases, with 13 bases between. The CDR3 is 15 residues long. Germline CDR1 is MGHRA and CDR2 is YSYEKL. CDR3 sequence reads: CASSQLGAGPYEQYF. In nucleotides, the CDR3 is TGCGCCAGCAGCCAACTTGGTGCGGGTCCCTACGAGCAGTACTTC.